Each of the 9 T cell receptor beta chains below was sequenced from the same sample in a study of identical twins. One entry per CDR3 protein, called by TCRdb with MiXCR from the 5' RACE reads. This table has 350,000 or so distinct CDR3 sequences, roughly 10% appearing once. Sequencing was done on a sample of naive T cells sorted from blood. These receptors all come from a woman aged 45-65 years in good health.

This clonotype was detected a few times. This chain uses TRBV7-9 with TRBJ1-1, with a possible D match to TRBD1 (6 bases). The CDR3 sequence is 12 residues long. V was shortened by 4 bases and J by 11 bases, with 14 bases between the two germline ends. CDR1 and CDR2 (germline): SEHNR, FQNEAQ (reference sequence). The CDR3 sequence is CASSSAGDAAFF. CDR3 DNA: TGTGCCAGCAGCTCCGCAGGGGATGCGGCTTTCTTT.

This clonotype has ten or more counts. CDR3 DNA: TGCAGTGCTAGGGGAACCAATAATTCACCCCTCCACTTT. This gives the protein CSARGTNNSPLHF. The rearrangement uses TRBV20-1 and TRBJ1-6; D not resolved. This CDR3 has 13 residues. Trimming cost V 3 bases and J 5 bases, with 8 bases left between them. The germline V gene has CDR1 DFQATT and CDR2 SNEGSKA (reference sequence).

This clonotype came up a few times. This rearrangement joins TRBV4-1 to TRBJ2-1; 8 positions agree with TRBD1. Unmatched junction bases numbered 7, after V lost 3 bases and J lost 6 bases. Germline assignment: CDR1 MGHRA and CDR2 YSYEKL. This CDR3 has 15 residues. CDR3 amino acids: CASSQVQGARNEQFF. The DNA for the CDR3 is TGCGCCAGCAGCCAGGTCCAGGGGGCGCGCAATGAGCAGTTCTTC.

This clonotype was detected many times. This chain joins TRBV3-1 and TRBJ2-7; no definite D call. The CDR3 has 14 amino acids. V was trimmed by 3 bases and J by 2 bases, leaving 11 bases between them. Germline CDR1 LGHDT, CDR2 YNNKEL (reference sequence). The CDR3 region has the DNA TGTGCCAGCAGCCAGGATGAAGGCCCCTACGAGCAGTACTTC. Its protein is CASSQDEGPYEQYF.

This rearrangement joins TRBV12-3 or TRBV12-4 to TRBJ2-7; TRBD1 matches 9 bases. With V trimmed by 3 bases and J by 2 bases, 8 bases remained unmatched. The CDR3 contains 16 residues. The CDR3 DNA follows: TGTGCCAGCAGTTTGGTGGGACAGGGATCGACCTACGAGCAGTACTTC. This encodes CASSLVGQGSTYEQYF.

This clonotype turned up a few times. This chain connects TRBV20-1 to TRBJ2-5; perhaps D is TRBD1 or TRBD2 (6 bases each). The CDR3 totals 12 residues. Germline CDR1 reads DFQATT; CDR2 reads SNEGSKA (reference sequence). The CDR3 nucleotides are TGCGGAGGAAGGAGGGGGGAAGAGACCCAGTACTTC. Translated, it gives CGGRRGEETQYF.

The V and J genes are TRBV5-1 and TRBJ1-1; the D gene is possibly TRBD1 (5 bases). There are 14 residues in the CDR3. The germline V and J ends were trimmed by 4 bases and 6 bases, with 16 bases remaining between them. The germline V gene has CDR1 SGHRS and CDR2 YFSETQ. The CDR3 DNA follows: TGCGCCAGCAGCCCGTACACAGGAGCACCTGAAGCTTTCTTT. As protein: CASSPYTGAPEAFF.

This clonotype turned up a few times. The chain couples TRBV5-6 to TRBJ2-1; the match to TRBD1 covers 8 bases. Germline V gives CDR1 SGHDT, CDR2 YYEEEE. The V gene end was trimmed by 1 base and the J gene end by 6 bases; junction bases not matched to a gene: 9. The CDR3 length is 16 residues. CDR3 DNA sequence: TGTGCCAGCAGCTTGCCGAGACAGGGGAGCGGCAATGAGCAGTTCTTC. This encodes CASSLPRQGSGNEQFF.

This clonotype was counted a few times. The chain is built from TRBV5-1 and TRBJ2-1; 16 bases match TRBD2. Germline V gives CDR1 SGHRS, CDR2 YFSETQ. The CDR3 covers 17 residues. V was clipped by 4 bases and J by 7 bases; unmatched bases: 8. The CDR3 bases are TGCGCCAGCAGCCTAGGGACTAGCGGGAGGGCACGGAATGAGCAGTTCTTC. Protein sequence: CASSLGTSGRARNEQFF.